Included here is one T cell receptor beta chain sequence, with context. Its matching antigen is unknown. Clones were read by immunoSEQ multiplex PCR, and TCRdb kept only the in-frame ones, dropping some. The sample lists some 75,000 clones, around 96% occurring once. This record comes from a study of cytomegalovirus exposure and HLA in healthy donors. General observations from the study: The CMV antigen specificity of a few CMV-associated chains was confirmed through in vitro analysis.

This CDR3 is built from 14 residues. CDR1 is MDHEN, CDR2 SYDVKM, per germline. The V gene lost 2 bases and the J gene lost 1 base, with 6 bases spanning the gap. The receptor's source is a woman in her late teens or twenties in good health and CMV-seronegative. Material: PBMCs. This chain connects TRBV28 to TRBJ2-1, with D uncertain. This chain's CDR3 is CASSLVPSYNEQFF. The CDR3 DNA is TGTGCCAGCAGTTTAGTCCCTTCCTACAATGAGCAGTTCTTC.